The T cell receptor beta chain described here comes from a study of T cells after yellow fever vaccination (dated by TCRdb to between 2017 and 2020). Background on the whole study: The SMART-Seq v4 Ultra Low Input RNA kit was used to prepare libraries from fractions with low cell numbers. To follow T-cell clones before and after primary and booster YFV17D yellow fever vaccination, bulk TCR alpha and beta repertoires were sequenced over time. The cohort comprised two healthy male donors, one aged 18 to 30 and one aged 30 to 40 years. Blood samples were taken at several timepoints before and after primary and secondary immunization, and bulk PBMC replicates and cell subsets were isolated. Overall study outcomes, separate from this receptor: A small fraction of clonotypes showed up in both the CD4 and CD8 compartments, probably as a result of convergent recombination. Compared with the primary T-cell response, the secondary T-cell response was faster but weaker, reaching its peak on day 5 rather than on day 15. Most clones expanded after primary vaccination were re-detected after the booster (96% of CD4 and more than 70% of CD8), suggesting broad memory maintenance. Because abundant contaminating clonotypes from the bulk population could be contained in FACS-sorted repertoires, computational filtering was required. Because only a couple of donors were included in the study, the extent to which the findings can be generalized is limited.

The CDR3 sequence holds 15 residues, the cysteine and phenylalanine included. Left in the record is the CDR3 DNA by itself, 45 bases read in frame from the first base. The data were produced on an Illumina NovaSeq 6000. TCR cDNA was synthesized by 5'RACE template switching, through which a universal primer site and unique molecular identifiers were introduced. Priming of cDNA synthesis was performed from both the TCR alpha and TCR beta constant segments. Two PCR steps were used to amplify libraries, with sample barcodes and sequencing adapters being added in the second step. Sequencing of libraries was performed on Illumina HiSeq 2500 (2x100 bp) or NovaSeq (2x150 bp). Per the source publication's procedure: MIGEC was used to demultiplex reads and collapse the reads into UMI consensus sequences, and MiXCR was used for V(D)J alignment. Using edgeR on replicate PBMC samples, clonotypes were called vaccine-responding if FDR was below 0.01 and the log2 fold change was above 5 up to day 15. Each bulk clonotype received a CD4 or CD8 identity based on whether the sequenced CD4 or CD8 repertoire contained that clonotype at higher abundance. The raw public reads went through TCRdb reprocessing: fastp at Q25, MiXCR clone calling, in-frame beta chains kept. Merged by CDR3 protein, the rows form single entries marked with the most common genes and DNA. TCRdb, not the authors, supplied the V and J calls. The sample table contains about 320,000 distinct CDR3 sequences; only one count was recorded for around 4.5% of them. The ten top clones hold less than 20% of the sample.

Read against the paper, the sample's treatment or condition label means: live attenuated yellow fever vaccine strain. Two biological replicates of bulk PBMCs were collected at each blood-draw timepoint. PBMCs were isolated from peripheral blood using a standard Ficoll-Paque protocol. RNA was extracted with TriZol from bulk PBMCs, CD4 and CD8 fractions, and dextramer-positive and dextramer-negative fractions. This clonotype was seen more than once but under ten times. The antigen it recognizes is unknown. No much larger clonotype is one base removed from it; base qualities were not supplied. This chain is built from TRBV21-1 and TRBJ1-1; TRBD1 reflects the table's D call only, with no check against the DNA. TRBV21-1 is shown as a pseudogene. Material: PBMCs, obtained 15 days after the yellow fever booster vaccination. This clonotype originated in a man younger than 35 who received the YFV17D yellow fever vaccine. The sequenced DNA is TGTGCCAGCAGCAGTCCGGGACAGATGAACACTGAAGCTTTCTTT. Translation gives CASSSPGQMNTEAFF.